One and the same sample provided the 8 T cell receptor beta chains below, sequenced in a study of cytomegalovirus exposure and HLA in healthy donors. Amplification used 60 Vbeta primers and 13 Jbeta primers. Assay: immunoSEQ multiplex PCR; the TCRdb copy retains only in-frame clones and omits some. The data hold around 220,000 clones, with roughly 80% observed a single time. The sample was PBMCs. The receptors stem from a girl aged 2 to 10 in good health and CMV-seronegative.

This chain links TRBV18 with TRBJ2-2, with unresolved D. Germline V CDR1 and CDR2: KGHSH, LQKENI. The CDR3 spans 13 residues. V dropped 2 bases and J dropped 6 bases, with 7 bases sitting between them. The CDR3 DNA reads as TGTGCCAGCTCACCAGTGGCACCCGGGGAGCTGTTTTTT. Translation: CASSPVAPGELFF.

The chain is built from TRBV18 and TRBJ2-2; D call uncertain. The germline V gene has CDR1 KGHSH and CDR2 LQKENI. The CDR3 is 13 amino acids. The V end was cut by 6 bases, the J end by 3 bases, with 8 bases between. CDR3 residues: CASSPRDTGELFF. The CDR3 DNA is TGTGCCAGCTCGCCCCGGGACACCGGGGAGCTGTTTTTT.

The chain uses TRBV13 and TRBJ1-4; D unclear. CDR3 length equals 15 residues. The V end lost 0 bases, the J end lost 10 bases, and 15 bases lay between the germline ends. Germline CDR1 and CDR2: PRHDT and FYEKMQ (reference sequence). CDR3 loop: CASSLGTVGDGKLFF. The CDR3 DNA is TGTGCCAGCAGCTTAGGCACAGTGGGTGATGGAAAACTGTTTTTT.

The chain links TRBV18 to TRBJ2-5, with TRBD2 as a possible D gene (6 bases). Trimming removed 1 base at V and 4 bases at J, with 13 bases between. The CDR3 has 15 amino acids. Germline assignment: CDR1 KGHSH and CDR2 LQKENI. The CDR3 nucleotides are TGTGCCAGCTCACCACTTAGCAGTAGCGGAGAGACCCAGTACTTC. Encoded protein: CASSPLSSSGETQYF.

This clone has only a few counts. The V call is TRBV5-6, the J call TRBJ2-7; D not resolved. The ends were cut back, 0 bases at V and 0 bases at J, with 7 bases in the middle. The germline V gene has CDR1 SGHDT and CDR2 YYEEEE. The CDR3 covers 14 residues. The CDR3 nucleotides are TGTGCCAGCAGCTTGGACGCCAGCTCCTACGAGCAGTACTTC. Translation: CASSLDASSYEQYF.

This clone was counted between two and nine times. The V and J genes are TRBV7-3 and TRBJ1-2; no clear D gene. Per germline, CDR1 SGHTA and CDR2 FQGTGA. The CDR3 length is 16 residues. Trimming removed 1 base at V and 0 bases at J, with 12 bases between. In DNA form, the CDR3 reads TGTGCCAGCAGCTTAATGAACAGCCATGCTAACTATGGCTACACCTTC. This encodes CASSLMNSHANYGYTF.

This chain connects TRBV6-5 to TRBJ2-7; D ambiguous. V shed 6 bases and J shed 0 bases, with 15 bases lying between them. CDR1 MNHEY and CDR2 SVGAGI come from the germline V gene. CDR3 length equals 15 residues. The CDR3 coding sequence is TGTGCCAGCAGCTTAAACCAGGCTTACTCCTACGAGCAGTACTTC. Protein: CASSLNQAYSYEQYF.

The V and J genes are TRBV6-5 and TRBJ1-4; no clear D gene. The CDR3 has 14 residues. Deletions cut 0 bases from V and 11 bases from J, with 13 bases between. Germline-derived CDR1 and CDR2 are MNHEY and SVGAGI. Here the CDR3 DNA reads TGTGCCAGCAGTTACTCGTCCGGGAATGGGAAACTGTTTTTT. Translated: CASSYSSGNGKLFF.